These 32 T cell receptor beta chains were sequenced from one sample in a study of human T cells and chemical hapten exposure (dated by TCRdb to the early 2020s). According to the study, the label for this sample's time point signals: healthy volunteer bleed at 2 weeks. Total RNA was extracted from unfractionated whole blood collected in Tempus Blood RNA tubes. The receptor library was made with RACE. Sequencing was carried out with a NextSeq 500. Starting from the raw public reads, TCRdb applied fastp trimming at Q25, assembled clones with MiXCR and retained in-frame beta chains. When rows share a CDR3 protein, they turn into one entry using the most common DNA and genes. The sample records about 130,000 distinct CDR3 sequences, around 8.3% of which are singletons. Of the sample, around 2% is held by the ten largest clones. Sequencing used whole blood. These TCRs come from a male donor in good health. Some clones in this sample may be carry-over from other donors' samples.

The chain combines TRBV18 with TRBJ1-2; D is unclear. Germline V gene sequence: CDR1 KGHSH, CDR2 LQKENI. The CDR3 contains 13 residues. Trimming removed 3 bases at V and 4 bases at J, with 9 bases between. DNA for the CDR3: TGTGCCAGCTCACCGGAAGCGGTCTATGGCTACACCTTC. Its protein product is CASSPEAVYGYTF.

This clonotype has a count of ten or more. Here the CDR3 reads CASSSGDRGFYEQYF. CDR3 in DNA: TGTGCCAGCAGCTCAGGGGACAGGGGATTCTACGAGCAGTACTTC. V gene TRBV11-1 combines with J gene TRBJ2-7, with 10 bases aligning to TRBD1. From germline, CDR1 is SGHAT and CDR2 FQDESV (reference sequence). V lost 4 bases to trimming and J lost 3 bases; unmatched junction nucleotides: 6. There are 15 residues in the CDR3.

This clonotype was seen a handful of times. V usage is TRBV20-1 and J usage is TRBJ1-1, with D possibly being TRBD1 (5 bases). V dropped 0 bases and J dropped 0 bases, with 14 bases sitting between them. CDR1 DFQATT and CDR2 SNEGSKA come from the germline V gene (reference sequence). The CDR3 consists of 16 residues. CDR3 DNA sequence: TGCAGTGCTAGAGATCGGGGGGTGGGCCTGAACACTGAAGCTTTCTTT. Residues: CSARDRGVGLNTEAFF.

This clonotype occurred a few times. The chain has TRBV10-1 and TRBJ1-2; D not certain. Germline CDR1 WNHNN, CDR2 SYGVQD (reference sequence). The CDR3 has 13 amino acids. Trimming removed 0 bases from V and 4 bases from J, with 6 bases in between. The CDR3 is CASSESSTYGYTF. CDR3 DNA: TGCGCCAGCAGTGAGTCTTCGACCTATGGCTACACCTTC.

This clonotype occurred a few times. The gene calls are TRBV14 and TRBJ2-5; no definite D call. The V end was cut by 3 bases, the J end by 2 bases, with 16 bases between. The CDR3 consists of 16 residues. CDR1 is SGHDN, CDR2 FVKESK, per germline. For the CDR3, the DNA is TGTGCCAGCAGCCACGATATGACACCAACTCAAGAGACCCAGTACTTC. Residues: CASSHDMTPTQETQYF.

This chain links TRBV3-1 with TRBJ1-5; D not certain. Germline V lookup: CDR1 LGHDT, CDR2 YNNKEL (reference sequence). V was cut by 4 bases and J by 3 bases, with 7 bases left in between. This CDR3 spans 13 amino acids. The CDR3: CASSLDNNQPQHF. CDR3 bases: TGTGCCAGCAGCCTCGATAACAATCAGCCCCAGCATTTT.

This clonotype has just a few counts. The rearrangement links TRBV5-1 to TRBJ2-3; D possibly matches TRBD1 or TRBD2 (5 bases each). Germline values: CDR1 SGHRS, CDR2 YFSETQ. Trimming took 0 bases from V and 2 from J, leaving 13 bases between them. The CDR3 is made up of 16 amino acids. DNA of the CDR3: TGCGCCAGCAGCTTGGCCGGGACCGGCGACACAGATACGCAGTATTTT. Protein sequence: CASSLAGTGDTDTQYF. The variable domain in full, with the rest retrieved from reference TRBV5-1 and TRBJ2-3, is KAGVTQTPRYLIKTRGQQVTLSCSPISGHRSVSWYQQTPGQGLQFLFEYFSETQRNKGNFPGRFSGRQFSNSRSEMNVSTLELGDSALYLCASSLAGTGDTDTQYFGPGTRLTVL.

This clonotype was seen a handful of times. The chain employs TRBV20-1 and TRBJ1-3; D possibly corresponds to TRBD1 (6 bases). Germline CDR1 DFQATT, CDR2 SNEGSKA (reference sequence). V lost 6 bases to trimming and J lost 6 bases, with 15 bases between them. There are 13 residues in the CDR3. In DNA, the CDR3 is TGCAGTGCGGTAGACAGGACTAAAAACACCATATATTTT. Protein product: CSAVDRTKNTIYF.

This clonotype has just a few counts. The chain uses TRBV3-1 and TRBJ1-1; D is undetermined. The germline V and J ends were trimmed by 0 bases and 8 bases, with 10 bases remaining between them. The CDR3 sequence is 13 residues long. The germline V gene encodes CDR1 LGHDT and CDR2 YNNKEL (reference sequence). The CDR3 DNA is TGTGCCAGCAGCCAAGATGAGGGTGAAGAAGCTTTCTTT. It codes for CASSQDEGEEAFF.

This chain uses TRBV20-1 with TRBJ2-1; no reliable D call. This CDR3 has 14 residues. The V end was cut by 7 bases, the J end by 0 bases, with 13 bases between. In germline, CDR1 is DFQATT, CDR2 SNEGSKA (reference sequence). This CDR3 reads CSVARIVSYNEQFF. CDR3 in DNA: TGCAGTGTAGCCCGGATCGTCTCCTACAATGAGCAGTTCTTC.

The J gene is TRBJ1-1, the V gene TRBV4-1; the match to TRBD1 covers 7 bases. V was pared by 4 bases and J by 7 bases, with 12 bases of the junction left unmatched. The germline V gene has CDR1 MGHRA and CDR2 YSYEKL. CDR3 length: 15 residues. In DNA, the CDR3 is TGCGCCAGCAGCCGCCCGGGACAGCGTCGTGATGAAGCTTTCTTT. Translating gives CASSRPGQRRDEAFF.

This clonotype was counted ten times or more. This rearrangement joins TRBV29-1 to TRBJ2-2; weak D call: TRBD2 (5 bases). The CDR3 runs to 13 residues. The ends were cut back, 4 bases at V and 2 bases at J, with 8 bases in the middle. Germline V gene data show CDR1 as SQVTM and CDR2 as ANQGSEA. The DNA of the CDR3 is TGCAGCGTTGGAGGGTACAACACCGGGGAGCTGTTTTTT. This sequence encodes CSVGGYNTGELFF.

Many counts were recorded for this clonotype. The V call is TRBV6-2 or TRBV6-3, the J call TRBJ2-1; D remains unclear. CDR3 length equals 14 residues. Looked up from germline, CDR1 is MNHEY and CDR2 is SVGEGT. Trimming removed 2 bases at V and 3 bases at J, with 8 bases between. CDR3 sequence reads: CASSYAQDYNEQFF. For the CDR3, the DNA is TGTGCCAGCAGTTACGCGCAGGACTACAATGAGCAGTTCTTC.

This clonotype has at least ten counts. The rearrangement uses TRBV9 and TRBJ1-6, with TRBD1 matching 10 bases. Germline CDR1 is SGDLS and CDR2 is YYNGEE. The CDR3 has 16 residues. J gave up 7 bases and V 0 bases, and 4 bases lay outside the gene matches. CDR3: CASSVDPTGGNSPLHF. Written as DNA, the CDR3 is TGTGCCAGCAGCGTAGACCCGACAGGGGGCAATTCACCCCTCCACTTT.

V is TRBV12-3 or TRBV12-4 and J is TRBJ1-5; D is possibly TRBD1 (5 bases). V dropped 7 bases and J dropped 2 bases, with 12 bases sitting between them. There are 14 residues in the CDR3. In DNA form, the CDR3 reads TGTGCCAGCACCGACAGTGGTGGCAATCAGCCCCAGCATTTT. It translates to CASTDSGGNQPQHF.

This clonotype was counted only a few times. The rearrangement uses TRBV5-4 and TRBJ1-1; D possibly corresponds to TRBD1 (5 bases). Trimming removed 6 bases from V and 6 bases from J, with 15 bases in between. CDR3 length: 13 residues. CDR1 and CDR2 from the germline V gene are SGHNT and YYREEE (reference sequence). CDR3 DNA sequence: TGTGCCAGCACCTGGGGCAGTGAACCTGAAGCTTTCTTT. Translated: CASTWGSEPEAFF.

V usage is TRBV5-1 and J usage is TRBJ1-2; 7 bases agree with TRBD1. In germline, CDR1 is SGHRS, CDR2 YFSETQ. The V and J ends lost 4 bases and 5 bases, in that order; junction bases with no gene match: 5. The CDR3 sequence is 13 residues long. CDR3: CASSVDRDYGYTF. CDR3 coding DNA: TGCGCCAGCAGCGTCGACAGGGATTATGGCTACACCTTC.

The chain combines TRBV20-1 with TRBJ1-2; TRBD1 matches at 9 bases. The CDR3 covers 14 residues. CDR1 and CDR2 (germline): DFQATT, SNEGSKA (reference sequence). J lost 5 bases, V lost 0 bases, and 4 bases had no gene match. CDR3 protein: CSARDRDREYGYTF. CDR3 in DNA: TGCAGTGCTAGAGATCGGGACAGGGAGTATGGCTACACCTTC.

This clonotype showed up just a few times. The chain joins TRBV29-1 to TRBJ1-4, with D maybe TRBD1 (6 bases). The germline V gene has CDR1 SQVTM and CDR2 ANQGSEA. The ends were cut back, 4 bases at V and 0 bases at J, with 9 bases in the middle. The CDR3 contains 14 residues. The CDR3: CSVVGQPTNEKLFF. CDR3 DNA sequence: TGCAGCGTTGTCGGACAGCCAACTAATGAAAAACTGTTTTTT. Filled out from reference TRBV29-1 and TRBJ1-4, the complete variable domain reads SAVISQKPSRDICQRGTSLTIQCQVDSQVTMMFWYRQQPGQSLTLIATANQGSEATYESGFVIDKFPISRPNLTFSTLTVSNMSPEDSSIYLCSVVGQPTNEKLFFGSGTQLSVL.

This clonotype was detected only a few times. CDR3 region: CASSQVGRGLYNEQFF. The CDR3, as DNA: TGCGCCAGCAGCCAAGTAGGTAGGGGACTATACAATGAGCAGTTCTTC. The rearrangement uses TRBV4-1 and TRBJ2-1, with 7 bases lining up with TRBD2. This CDR3 comprises 16 residues. The V and J ends lost 1 base and 4 bases, in that order; junction bases with no gene match: 7. CDR1 MGHRA and CDR2 YSYEKL come from the germline V gene.

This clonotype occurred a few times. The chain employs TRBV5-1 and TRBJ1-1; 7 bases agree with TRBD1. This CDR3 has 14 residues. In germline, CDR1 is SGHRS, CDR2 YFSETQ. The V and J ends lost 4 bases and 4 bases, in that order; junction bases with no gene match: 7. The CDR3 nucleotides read TGCGCCAGCAGCGTTAGACAGGGCGGCACTGAAGCTTTCTTT. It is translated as CASSVRQGGTEAFF.

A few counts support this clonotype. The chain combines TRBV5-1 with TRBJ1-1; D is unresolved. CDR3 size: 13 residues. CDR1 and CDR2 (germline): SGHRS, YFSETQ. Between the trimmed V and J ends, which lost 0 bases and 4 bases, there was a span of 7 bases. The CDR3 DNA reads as TGCGCCAGCAGCTTGGAGGTTTCCACTGAAGCTTTCTTT. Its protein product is CASSLEVSTEAFF.

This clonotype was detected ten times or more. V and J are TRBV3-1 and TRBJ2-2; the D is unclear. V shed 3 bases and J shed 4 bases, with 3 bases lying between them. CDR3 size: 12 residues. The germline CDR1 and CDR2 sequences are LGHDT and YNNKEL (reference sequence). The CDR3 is CASSQSTGELFF. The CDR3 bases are TGTGCCAGCAGCCAGAGCACCGGGGAGCTGTTTTTT.

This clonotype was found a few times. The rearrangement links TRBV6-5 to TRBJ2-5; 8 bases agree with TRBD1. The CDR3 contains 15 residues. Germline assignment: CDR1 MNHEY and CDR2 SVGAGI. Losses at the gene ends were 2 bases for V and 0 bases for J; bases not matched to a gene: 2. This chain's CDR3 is CASSYGQGNQETQYF. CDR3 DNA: TGTGCCAGCAGTTACGGACAGGGCAACCAAGAGACCCAGTACTTC.

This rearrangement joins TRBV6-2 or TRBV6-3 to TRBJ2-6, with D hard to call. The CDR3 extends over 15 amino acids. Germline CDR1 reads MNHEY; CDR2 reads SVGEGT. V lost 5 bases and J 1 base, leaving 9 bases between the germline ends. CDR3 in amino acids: CASSSRPSGANVLTF. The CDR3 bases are TGTGCCAGCAGTAGCCGGCCATCTGGGGCCAACGTCCTGACTTTC.

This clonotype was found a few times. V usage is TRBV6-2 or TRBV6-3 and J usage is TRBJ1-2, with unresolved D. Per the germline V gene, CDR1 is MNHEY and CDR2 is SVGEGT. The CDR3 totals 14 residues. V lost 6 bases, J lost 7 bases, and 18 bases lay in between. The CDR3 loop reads CASSPPRESGGYTF. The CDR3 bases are TGTGCCAGCAGCCCTCCTCGGGAATCCGGTGGCTACACCTTC.

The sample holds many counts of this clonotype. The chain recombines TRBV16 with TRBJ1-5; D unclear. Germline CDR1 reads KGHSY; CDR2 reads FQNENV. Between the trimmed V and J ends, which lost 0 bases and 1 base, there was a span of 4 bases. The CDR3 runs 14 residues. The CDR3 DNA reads TGTGCCAGCAGCCAATCTGGGAGCAATCAGCCCCAGCATTTT. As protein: CASSQSGSNQPQHF.

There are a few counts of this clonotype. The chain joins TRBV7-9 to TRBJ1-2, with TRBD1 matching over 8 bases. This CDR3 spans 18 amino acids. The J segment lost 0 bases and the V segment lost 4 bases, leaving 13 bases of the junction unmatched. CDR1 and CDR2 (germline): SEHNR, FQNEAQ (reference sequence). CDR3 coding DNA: TGTGCCAGCAGCTCGGCGGACAGGGCAGAGCTTTCTAACTATGGCTACACCTTC. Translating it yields CASSSADRAELSNYGYTF. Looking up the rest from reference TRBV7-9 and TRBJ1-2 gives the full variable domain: DTGVSQNPRHKITKRGQNVTFRCDPISEHNRLYWYRQTLGQGPEFLTYFQNEAQLEKSRLLSDRFSAERPKGSFSTLEIQRTEQGDSAMYLCASSSADRAELSNYGYTFGSGTRLTVV.

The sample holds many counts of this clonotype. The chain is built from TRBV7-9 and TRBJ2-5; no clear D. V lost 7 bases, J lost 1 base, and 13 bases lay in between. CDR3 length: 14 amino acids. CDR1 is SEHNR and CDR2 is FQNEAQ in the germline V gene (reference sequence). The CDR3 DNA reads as TGTGCCAGCACCCTAGTCGGCCTCCAAGAGACCCAGTACTTC. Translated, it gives CASTLVGLQETQYF.

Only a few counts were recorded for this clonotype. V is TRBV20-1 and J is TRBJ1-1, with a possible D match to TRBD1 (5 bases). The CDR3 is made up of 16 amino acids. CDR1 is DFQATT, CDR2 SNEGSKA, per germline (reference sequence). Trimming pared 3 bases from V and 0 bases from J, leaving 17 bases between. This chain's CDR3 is CSASYPGTSMNTEAFF. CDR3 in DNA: TGCAGTGCTAGTTATCCCGGGACGTCAATGAACACTGAAGCTTTCTTT.

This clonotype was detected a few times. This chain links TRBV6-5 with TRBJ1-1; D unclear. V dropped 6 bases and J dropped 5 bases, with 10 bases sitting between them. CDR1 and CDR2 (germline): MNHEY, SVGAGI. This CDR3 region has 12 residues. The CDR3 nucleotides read TGTGCCAGCAGCAGACACCATACTGAAGCTTTCTTT. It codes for CASSRHHTEAFF.

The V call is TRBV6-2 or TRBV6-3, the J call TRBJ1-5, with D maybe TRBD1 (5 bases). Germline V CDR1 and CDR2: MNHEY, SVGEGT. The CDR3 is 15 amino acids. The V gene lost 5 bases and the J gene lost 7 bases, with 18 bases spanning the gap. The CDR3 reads CASSLRESVRQPQHF. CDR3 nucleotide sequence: TGTGCCAGCAGTCTCAGGGAAAGTGTGCGGCAGCCCCAGCATTTT.